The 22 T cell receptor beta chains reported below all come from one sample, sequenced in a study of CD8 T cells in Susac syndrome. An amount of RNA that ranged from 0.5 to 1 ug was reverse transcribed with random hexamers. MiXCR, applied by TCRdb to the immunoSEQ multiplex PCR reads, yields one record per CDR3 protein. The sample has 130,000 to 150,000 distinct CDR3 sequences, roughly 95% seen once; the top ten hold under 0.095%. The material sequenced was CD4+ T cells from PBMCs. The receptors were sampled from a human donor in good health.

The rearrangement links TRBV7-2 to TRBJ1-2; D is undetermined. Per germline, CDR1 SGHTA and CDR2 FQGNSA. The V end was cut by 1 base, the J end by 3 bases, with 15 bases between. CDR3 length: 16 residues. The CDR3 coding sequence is TGTGCCAGCAGCTTAGTAGTAGATCCAAAATACTATGGCTACACCTTC. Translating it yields CASSLVVDPKYYGYTF.

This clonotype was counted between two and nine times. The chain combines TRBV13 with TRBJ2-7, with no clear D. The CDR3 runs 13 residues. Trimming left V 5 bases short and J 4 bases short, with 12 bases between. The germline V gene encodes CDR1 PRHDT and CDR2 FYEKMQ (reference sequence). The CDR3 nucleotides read TGTGCCAGCAGCCGCCCAGGAGCTTACGAGCAGTACTTC. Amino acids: CASSRPGAYEQYF.

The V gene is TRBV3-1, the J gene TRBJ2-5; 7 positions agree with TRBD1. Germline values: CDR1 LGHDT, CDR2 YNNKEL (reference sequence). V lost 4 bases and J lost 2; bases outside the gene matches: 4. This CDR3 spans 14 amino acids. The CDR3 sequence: CASSLRRGQETQYF. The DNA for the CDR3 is TGTGCCAGCAGCCTCCGCAGGGGGCAAGAGACCCAGTACTTC.

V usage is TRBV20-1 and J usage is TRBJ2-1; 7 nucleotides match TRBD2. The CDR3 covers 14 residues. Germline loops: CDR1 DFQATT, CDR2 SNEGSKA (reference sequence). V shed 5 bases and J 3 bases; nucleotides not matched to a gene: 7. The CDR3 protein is CSAQLAAVYNEQFF. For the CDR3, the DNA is TGCAGTGCTCAGCTAGCGGCTGTCTACAATGAGCAGTTCTTC.

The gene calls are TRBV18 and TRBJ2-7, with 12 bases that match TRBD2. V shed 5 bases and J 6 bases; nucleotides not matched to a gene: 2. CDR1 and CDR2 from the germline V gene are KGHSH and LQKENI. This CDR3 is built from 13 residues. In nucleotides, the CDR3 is TGTGCCAGCTCAGGACTAGCGGGATCCGAGCAGTACTTC. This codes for CASSGLAGSEQYF.

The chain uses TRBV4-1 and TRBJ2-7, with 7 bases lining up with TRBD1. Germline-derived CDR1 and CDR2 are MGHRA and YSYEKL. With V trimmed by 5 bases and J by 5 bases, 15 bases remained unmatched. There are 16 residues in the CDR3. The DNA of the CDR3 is TGCGCCAGCAGCTCTCCGACAGGGTCTAGATACAACGAGCAGTACTTC. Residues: CASSSPTGSRYNEQYF.

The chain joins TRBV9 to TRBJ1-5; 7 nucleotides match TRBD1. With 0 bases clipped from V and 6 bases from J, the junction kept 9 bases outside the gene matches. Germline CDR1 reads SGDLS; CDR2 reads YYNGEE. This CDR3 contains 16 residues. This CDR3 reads CASSVVGRGRGQPQHF. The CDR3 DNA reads TGTGCCAGCAGCGTAGTGGGGAGGGGGCGCGGTCAGCCCCAGCATTTT.

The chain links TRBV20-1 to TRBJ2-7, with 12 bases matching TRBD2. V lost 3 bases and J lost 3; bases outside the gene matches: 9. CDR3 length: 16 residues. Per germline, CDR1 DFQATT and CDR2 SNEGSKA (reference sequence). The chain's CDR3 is CSARERPSGRVYEQYF. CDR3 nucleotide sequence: TGCAGTGCTAGGGAACGACCTAGCGGGAGGGTCTACGAGCAGTACTTC.

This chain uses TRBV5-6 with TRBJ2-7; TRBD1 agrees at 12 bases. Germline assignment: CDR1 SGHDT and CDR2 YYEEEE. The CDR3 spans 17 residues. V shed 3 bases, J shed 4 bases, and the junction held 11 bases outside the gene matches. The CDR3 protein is CASSSWGAGQGAYEQYF. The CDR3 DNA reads TGTGCCAGCAGCTCCTGGGGAGCGGGACAGGGGGCTTACGAGCAGTACTTC.

CDR3 amino acids: CSVEKGSQGYEQYF. The CDR3 nucleotides are TGCAGCGTTGAAAAGGGATCGCAGGGTTACGAGCAGTACTTC. The chain is built from TRBV29-1 and TRBJ2-7; D possibly corresponds to TRBD1 (5 bases). Germline CDR1 SQVTM, CDR2 ANQGSEA. Between the trimmed V and J ends, which lost 2 bases and 4 bases, there was a span of 15 bases. CDR3 length: 14 amino acids.

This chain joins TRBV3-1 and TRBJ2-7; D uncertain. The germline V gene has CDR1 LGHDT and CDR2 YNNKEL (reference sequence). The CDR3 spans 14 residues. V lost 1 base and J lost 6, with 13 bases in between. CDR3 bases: TGTGCCAGCAGCCAAGTGGGATCAAAGGGCGAGCAGTACTTC. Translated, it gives CASSQVGSKGEQYF.

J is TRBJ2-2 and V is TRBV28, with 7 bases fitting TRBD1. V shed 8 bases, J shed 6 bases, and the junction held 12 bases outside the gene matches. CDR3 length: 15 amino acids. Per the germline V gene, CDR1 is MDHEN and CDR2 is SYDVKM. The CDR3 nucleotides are TGTGCCAGCGGACCCGGGACAGCGCACCCCGGGGAGCTGTTTTTT. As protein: CASGPGTAHPGELFF.

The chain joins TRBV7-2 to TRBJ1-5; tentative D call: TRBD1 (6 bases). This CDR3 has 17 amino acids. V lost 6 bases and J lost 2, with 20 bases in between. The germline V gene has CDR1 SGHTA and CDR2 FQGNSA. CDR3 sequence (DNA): TGTGCCAGCAGTCCGAATACAGGGCGCGGGGGCAATCAGCCCCAGCATTTT. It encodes CASSPNTGRGGNQPQHF.

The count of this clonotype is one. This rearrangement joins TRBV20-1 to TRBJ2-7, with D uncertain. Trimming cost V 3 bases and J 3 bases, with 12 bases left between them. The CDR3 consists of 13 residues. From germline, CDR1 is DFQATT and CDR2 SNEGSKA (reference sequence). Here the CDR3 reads CSASRDILYEQYF. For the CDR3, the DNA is TGCAGTGCTAGTCGAGACATACTCTACGAGCAGTACTTC.

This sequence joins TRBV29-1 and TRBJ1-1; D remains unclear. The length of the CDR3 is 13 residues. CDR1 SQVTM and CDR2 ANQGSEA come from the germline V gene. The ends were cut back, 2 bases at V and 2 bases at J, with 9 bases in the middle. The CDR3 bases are TGCAGCGTTGAAATCCGACACAACACTGAAGCTTTCTTT. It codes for CSVEIRHNTEAFF.

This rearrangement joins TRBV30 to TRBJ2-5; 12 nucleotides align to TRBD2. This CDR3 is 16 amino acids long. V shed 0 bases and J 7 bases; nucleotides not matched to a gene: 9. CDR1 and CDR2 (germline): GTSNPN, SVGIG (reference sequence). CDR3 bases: TGTGCCTGGAGTGTACCCCTAGCGGGAGGGTCTGCGACCCAGTACTTC. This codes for CAWSVPLAGGSATQYF.

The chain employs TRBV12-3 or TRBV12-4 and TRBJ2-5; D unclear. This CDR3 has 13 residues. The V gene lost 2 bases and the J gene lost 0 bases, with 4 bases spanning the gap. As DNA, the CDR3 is TGTGCCAGCAGTTTAAACTACCAAGAGACCCAGTACTTC. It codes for CASSLNYQETQYF.

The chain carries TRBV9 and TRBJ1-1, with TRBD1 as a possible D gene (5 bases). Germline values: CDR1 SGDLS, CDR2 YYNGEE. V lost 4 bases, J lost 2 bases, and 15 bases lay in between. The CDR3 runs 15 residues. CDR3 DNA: TGTGCCAGCAGCCCGCAGGGAGTTTCTAACACTGAAGCTTTCTTT. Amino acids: CASSPQGVSNTEAFF.

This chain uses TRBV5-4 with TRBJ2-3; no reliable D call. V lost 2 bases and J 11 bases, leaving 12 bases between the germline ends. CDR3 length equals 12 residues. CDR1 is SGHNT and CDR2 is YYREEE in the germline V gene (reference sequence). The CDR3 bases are TGTGCCAGCAGCTTCGAAGACTCCCAGCAGTATTTT. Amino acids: CASSFEDSQQYF.

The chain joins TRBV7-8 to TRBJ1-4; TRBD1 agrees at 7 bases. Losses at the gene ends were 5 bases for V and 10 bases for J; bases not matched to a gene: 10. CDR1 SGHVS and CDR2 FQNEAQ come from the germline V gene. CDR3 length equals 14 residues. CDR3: CASSPVTGAAKLFF. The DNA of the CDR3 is TGTGCCAGCAGCCCTGTCACAGGGGCTGCAAAACTGTTTTTT.

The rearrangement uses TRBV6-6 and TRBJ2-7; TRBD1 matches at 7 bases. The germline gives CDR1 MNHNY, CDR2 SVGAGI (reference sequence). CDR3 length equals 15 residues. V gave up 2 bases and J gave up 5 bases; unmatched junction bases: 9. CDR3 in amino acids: CASSYPGTDGDEQYF. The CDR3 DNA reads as TGTGCCAGCAGTTACCCTGGGACAGACGGGGACGAGCAGTACTTC.

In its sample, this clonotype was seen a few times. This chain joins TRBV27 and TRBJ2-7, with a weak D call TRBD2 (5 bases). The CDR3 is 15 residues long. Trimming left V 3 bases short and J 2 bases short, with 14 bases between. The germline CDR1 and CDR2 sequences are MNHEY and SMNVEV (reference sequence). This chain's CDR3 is CASSFVRDYPYEQYF. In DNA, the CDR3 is TGTGCCAGCAGTTTCGTACGAGACTATCCCTACGAGCAGTACTTC.